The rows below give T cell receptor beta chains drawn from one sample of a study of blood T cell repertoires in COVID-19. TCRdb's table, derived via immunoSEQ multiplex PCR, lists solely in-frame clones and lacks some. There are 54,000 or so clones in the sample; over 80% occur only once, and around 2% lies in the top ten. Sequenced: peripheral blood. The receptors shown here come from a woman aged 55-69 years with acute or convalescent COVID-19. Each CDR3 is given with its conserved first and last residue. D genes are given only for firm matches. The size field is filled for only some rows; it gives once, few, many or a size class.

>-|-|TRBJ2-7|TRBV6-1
CASSEAAPYEQYF
TGTGCCAGCAGTGAAGCGGCTCCTTACGAGCAGTACTTC
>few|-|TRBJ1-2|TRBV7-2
CASSLAFGGAGGYTF
TGTGCCAGCAGCTTAGCGTTTGGGGGGGCGGGTGGCTACACCTTC
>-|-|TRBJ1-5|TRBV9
CASSVDGSGNQPQHF
TGTGCCAGCAGCGTAGACGGGTCCGGTAATCAGCCCCAGCATTTT
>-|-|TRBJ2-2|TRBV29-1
CSVSGGANTGELFF
TGCAGCGTCTCTGGGGGCGCGAACACCGGGGAGCTGTTTTTT
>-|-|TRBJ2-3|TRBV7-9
CASSSRDSVDTQYFF
-
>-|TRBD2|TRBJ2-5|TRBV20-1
CSANRGVSQYF
TGCAGTGCCAACCGGGGGGTCAGCCAGTACTTC
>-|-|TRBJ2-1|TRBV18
CASSPSEPSPMEFF
TGTGCCAGCTCACCTTCCGAGCCTTCTCCCATGGAGTTCTTC
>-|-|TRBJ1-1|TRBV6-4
CASPDRNTEAFF
TGTGCCAGCCCAGACAGGAACACTGAAGCTTTCTTT
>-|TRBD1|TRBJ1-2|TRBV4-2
CASSQEYHRQGANYGYTF
TGTGCCAGCAGCCAAGAATACCACCGACAGGGCGCCAACTATGGCTACACCTTC
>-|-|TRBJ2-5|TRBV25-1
CASSVDYSSETQYF
TGTGCCAGCAGCGTGGACTATTCATCAGAGACCCAGTACTTC
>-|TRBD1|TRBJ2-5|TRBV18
CASSRDRGETQYF
TGTGCCAGCTCACGGGACAGGGGAGAGACCCAGTACTTC
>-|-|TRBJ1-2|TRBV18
CASSPSRTTGGYTF
TGTGCCAGCTCACCCTCGCGGACTACGGGGGGCTACACCTTC
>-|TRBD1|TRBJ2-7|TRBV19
CASSPSDRVYEQYF
TGTGCCAGTAGTCCTTCAGACAGGGTTTACGAGCAGTACTTC
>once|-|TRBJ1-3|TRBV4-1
CASSQPRRGDSGNTIYF
TGCGCCAGCAGCCAACCGCGTCGGGGTGACTCTGGAAACACCATATATTTT
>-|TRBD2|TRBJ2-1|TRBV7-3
CASSGLADSYNEQFF
TGTGCCAGCAGCGGACTAGCGGACTCCTACAATGAGCAGTTCTTC
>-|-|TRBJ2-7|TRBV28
CASSLIHRQNRYEQYF
TGTGCCAGCAGTTTAATTCATCGACAGAACCGCTACGAGCAGTACTTC
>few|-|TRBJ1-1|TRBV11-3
CASSSPLF
TGTGCCAGCAGCTCTCCCCTTTTT
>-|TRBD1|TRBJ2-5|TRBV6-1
CASSEDRGNQETQYF
TGTGCCAGCAGTGAAGACAGGGGGAACCAAGAGACCCAGTACTTC
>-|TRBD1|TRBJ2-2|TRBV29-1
CSTRQGNTGELFF
TGCAGCACCCGACAGGGGAACACCGGGGAGCTGTTTTTT
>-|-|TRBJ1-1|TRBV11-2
CASSSGMNTEAFF
TGTGCCAGCAGTTCAGGTATGAACACTGAAGCTTTCTTT
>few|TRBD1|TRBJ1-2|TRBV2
CASRQDRANIYGYTF
TGTGCCAGCAGGCAAGACAGGGCCAACATCTATGGCTACACCTTC
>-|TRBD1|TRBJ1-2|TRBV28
CASFSLTSRDREANYGYTF
TGTGCCAGCTTCTCTCTCACGTCCCGGGACAGGGAGGCTAACTATGGCTACACCTTC